The 17 T cell receptor beta chains presented below share a single source sample, sequenced in a study of T cells after posttransplantation cyclophosphamide. The repertoire was sequenced with immunoSEQ multiplex PCR; TCRdb's copy has only in-frame clones and lacks some. The sample holds 35,000 to 40,000 clones, about three quarters seen once. A marrow graft followed busulfan-fludarabine conditioning, with cyclophosphamide on days +3 and +4. The starting material was CD4+ T cells sorted from blood, obtained approximately 2,000 days after a stem cell transplant with posttransplant cyclophosphamide. Receptor source: a female patient aged 40-50 years who received an allogeneic stem cell transplant from a related donor, was CMV-positive, and had no GVHD. A subset of T cells may come from the graft donor.

This rearrangement joins TRBV6-5 to TRBJ2-7; TRBD1 might be the D (6 bases). CDR3 length: 15 residues. Trimming stripped 6 bases from V and 2 bases from J, with 17 bases between. Germline V gives CDR1 MNHEY, CDR2 SVGAGI. The CDR3 sequence: CASRRTGITTYEQYF. DNA for the CDR3: TGTGCCAGCAGACGTACAGGGATCACCACCTACGAGCAGTACTTC.

The chain combines TRBV5-5 with TRBJ2-3; 9 positions match TRBD2. CDR1 SGHKS and CDR2 YYEKEE come from the germline V gene (reference sequence). V lost 2 bases to trimming and J lost 6 bases; unmatched junction nucleotides: 7. The length of the CDR3 is 15 residues. The CDR3 DNA is TGTGCCAGCAGCTTTCCTAGCGGGGATTTTGATACGCAGTATTTT. It specifies CASSFPSGDFDTQYF.

The chain has TRBV5-1 and TRBJ2-4; 11 positions match TRBD2. Germline CDR1 is SGHRS and CDR2 is YFSETQ. Germline trimming cut 4 bases from V and 6 bases from J; bases unmatched to any gene: 9. There are 16 residues in the CDR3. CDR3 amino acids: CASSPELAGALNIQYF. For the CDR3, the DNA is TGCGCCAGCAGCCCTGAACTAGCGGGGGCCCTAAACATTCAGTACTTC.

The chain couples TRBV11-3 to TRBJ2-2; D uncertain. The CDR3 contains 13 residues. Germline CDR1 and CDR2: SGHNT and YENEEA. Trimming stripped 1 base from V and 4 bases from J, with 4 bases between. For the CDR3, the DNA is TGTGCCAGCAGCTTAGTCTCCACCGGGGAGCTGTTTTTT. Translating gives CASSLVSTGELFF.

The chain employs TRBV4-2 and TRBJ2-5, with 11 bases that match TRBD2. Trimming removed 4 bases from V and 1 base from J; junction bases left unmatched: 2. The CDR3 contains 15 residues. Germline CDR1 LGHNA, CDR2 YNFKEQ. The CDR3 region is CASSLGTSGQETQYF. Written as DNA, the CDR3 is TGTGCCAGCAGCCTAGGGACTAGCGGCCAAGAGACCCAGTACTTC.

The rearrangement uses TRBV18 and TRBJ2-3; TRBD1 matches 8 bases. Germline CDR1 reads KGHSH; CDR2 reads LQKENI. The V gene end was trimmed by 3 bases and the J gene end by 2 bases; junction bases not matched to a gene: 4. The CDR3 spans 15 residues. The CDR3 reads CASSPDRALTDTQYF. Written as DNA, the CDR3 is TGTGCCAGCTCACCGGACAGGGCCCTCACAGATACGCAGTATTTT. Looking up the rest from reference TRBV18 and TRBJ2-3 gives the full variable domain: NAGVMQNPRHLVRRRGQEARLRCSPMKGHSHVYWYRQLPEEGLKFMVYLQKENIIDESGMPKERFSAEFPKEGPSILRIQQVVRGDSAAYFCASSPDRALTDTQYFGPGTRLTVL.

This rearrangement joins TRBV18 to TRBJ2-2, with TRBD2 identical over 8 bases. Germline trimming cut 1 base from V and 1 base from J; bases unmatched to any gene: 2. Germline loops: CDR1 KGHSH, CDR2 LQKENI. The CDR3 length is 16 residues. For the CDR3, the DNA is TGTGCCAGCTCACCACTAGCGGGGATGAACACCGGGGAGCTGTTTTTT. It yields the protein CASSPLAGMNTGELFF. The variable domain in full, with the rest retrieved from reference TRBV18 and TRBJ2-2, is NAGVMQNPRHLVRRRGQEARLRCSPMKGHSHVYWYRQLPEEGLKFMVYLQKENIIDESGMPKERFSAEFPKEGPSILRIQQVVRGDSAAYFCASSPLAGMNTGELFFGEGSRLTVL.

This chain uses TRBV5-1 with TRBJ2-1, with D maybe TRBD2 (5 bases). CDR1 is SGHRS, CDR2 YFSETQ, per germline. V was shortened by 4 bases and J by 3 bases, with 14 bases between the two germline ends. The CDR3 length is 15 residues. The DNA for the CDR3 is TGCGCCAGCAGCCCTAGACGGGGAGACTACAATGAGCAGTTCTTC. This gives the protein CASSPRRGDYNEQFF.

This rearrangement joins TRBV7-8 to TRBJ1-1; 11 bases are a match to TRBD1. V shed 2 bases and J 5 bases; nucleotides not matched to a gene: 7. This CDR3 is built from 16 residues. Germline V gene sequence: CDR1 SGHVS, CDR2 FQNEAQ. CDR3 region: CASSLNGQGARTEAFF. The CDR3 DNA sequence: TGTGCCAGCAGCTTAAACGGACAGGGGGCTCGGACTGAAGCTTTCTTT.

The chain combines TRBV6-6 with TRBJ2-1, with TRBD2 as a possible D gene (5 bases). The CDR3 is 13 residues long. In germline, CDR1 is MNHNY, CDR2 SVGAGI (reference sequence). V was trimmed by 6 bases and J by 4 bases, leaving 10 bases between them. CDR3 amino acids: CASREADYNEQFF. DNA for the CDR3: TGTGCCAGCAGGGAGGCGGATTACAATGAGCAGTTCTTC.

The V gene is TRBV11-3, the J gene TRBJ2-3; 13 bases are shared with TRBD2. V gave up 5 bases and J gave up 2 bases; unmatched junction bases: 4. Germline V gene sequence: CDR1 SGHNT, CDR2 YENEEA. This CDR3 is 16 amino acids long. In DNA form, the CDR3 reads TGTGCCAGCAGCCCGGGGACTAGCGGGACCACAGATACGCAGTATTTT. Its protein product is CASSPGTSGTTDTQYF.

The chain recombines TRBV7-2 with TRBJ1-6; 9 bases map to TRBD1. The germline V gene encodes CDR1 SGHTA and CDR2 FQGNSA. This CDR3 has 16 amino acids. V shed 1 base and J 3 bases; nucleotides not matched to a gene: 1. CDR3 loop: CASSLGQGVYNSPLHF. The DNA of the CDR3 is TGTGCCAGCAGCTTAGGACAGGGGGTCTATAATTCACCCCTCCACTTT.

This clone has a single count. This chain uses TRBV7-8 with TRBJ1-1; 7 positions agree with TRBD1. V shed 2 bases and J 0 bases; nucleotides not matched to a gene: 6. Germline V gene sequence: CDR1 SGHVS, CDR2 FQNEAQ. CDR3 length: 16 amino acids. CDR3 DNA sequence: TGTGCCAGCAGCTTACGGGACAGAGTGATGAACACTGAAGCTTTCTTT. It codes for CASSLRDRVMNTEAFF. Complete variable domain (other parts from reference TRBV7-8 and TRBJ1-1): GAGVSQSPRYKVAKRGQDVALRCDPISGHVSLFWYQQALGQGPEFLTYFQNEAQLDKSGLPSDRFFAERPEGSVSTLKIQRTQQEDSAVYLCASSLRDRVMNTEAFFGQGTRLTVV.

A few counts support this clone. The chain carries TRBV7-2 and TRBJ1-1; maybe TRBD1 (5 bases). Germline CDR1 and CDR2: SGHTA and FQGNSA. The CDR3 contains 20 residues. V shed 0 bases and J shed 0 bases, with 23 bases lying between them. CDR3 nucleotides: TGTGCCAGCAGCTTAGCGCTTAACGGGAGGGGAGGAAGGATGAACACTGAAGCTTTCTTT. Protein product: CASSLALNGRGGRMNTEAFF.

V and J are TRBV4-1 and TRBJ2-1; D may be TRBD2 (5 bases). The V gene's germline CDR1 is MGHRA and CDR2 YSYEKL. V was pared by 4 bases and J by 5 bases, with 9 bases between. This CDR3 comprises 13 residues. CDR3 DNA: TGCGCCAGCAGCCTAGAGGGAGACAATGAGCAGTTCTTC. Translated: CASSLEGDNEQFF.

The V gene is TRBV11-2, the J gene TRBJ2-3; TRBD2 aligns across 7 bases. The CDR3 spans 14 residues. J lost 1 base, V lost 4 bases, and 2 bases had no gene match. Germline assignment: CDR1 SGHAT and CDR2 FQNNGV. The CDR3 loop reads CASSSTSGTDTQYF. The CDR3 DNA reads TGTGCCAGCAGCTCCACTAGCGGCACAGATACGCAGTATTTT.

The rearrangement uses TRBV5-1 and TRBJ2-3; weak D call: TRBD2 (6 bases). The CDR3 spans 14 residues. In germline, CDR1 is SGHRS, CDR2 YFSETQ. V dropped 3 bases and J dropped 4 bases, with 12 bases sitting between them. CDR3 DNA: TGCGCCAGCAGCTCGAAGGGGAGGCCAGATACGCAGTATTTT. Its translation: CASSSKGRPDTQYF.